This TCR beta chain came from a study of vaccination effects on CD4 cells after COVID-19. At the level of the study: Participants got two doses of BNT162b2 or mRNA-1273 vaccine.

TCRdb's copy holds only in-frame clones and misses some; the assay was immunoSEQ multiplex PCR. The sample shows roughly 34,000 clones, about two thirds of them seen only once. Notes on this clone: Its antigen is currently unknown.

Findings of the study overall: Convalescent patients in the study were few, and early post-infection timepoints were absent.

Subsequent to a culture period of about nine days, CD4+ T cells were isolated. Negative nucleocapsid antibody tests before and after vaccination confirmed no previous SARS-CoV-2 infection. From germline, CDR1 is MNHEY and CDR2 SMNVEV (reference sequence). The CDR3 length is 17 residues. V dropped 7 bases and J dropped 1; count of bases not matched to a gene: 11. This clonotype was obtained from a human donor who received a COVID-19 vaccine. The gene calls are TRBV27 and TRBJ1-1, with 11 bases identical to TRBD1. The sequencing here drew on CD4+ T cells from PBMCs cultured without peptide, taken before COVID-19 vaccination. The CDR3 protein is CASNPWTGGSRNTEAFF. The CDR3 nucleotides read TGTGCCAGCAATCCCTGGACAGGGGGCTCTCGGAACACTGAAGCTTTCTTT.